This T cell receptor beta chain was recovered during a study of blood T cell repertoires in COVID-19. Study details: Samples taken during acute and convalescent COVID-19 were collected in the United States, Italy and Spain. PBMCs, B-cell-depleted T cells, or T cells were the source of the cDNA or gDNA that made up the material.

Trimming removed 5 bases at V and 2 bases at J, with 7 bases between. The germline V gene encodes CDR1 SEHNR and CDR2 FQNEAQ (reference sequence). CDR3 length: 12 amino acids. Original processing methods: By means of reference gene primer amplification, nucleated cell counts were estimated. Clones were read by immunoSEQ multiplex PCR, and TCRdb kept only the in-frame ones, dropping some. V, J and clone size reflect that table, while D and trimming were determined from the DNA. Of fewer than 50,000 clones detected, around 80% appear once; the ten largest clones hold roughly 25%. The origin of this receptor is a man aged 65 to 79 with acute or convalescent COVID-19. The chain has TRBV7-9 and TRBJ2-7, with D perhaps matching TRBD2 (5 bases). The sequencing input was peripheral blood. CDR3 nucleotide sequence: TGTGCCAGCAGCACCGGGGCCTACGAGCAGTACTTC. Encoded protein: CASSTGAYEQYF.